The clone carrying this T cell receptor (beta chain) was detected many times. The CDR3 is 16 amino acids. Germline V lookup: CDR1 MGHRA, CDR2 YSYEKL. V shed 0 bases, J shed 3 bases, and the junction held 3 bases outside the gene matches. This specimen comes from a study of neurological immune-mediated disorders. The output of every sequencing run exceeded 160 million TCR-beta sequences, derived from 15-18 subjects. From the 5' RACE reads, TCRdb called clonotypes with MiXCR, one entry per CDR3 protein. The sample lists roughly 25,000 distinct CDR3 sequences; approximately 13% were seen once. The time point here: technical triplicate 1.

The specimen was CD4+ T cells from blood. This rearrangement joins TRBV4-1 to TRBJ1-5; TRBD1 aligns across 9 bases. The sequence was obtained from a female donor with HTLV-1-associated myelopathy (HAM/TSP). The CDR3 nucleotides are TGCGCCAGCAGCCAAGAGGGACAGGGAATCAATCAGCCCCAGCATTTT. Encoded protein: CASSQEGQGINQPQHF.